The 22 T cell receptor beta chains reported below all come from one sample, sequenced in a study of T cell responses to AZD1222 COVID-19 vaccine. Repertoires were generated with immunoSEQ multiplex PCR, while TCRdb's copy carries only in-frame clones and drops some. The table records 100,000 to 150,000 clones, around 92% of them present only once. Sequences were derived from peripheral blood, sampled 28 days after the second AZD1222 dose. The receptors were gathered from an adult who received the AZD1222 COVID-19 vaccine.

This rearrangement joins TRBV5-1 to TRBJ2-2, with unresolved D. The germline V gene encodes CDR1 SGHRS and CDR2 YFSETQ. The CDR3 runs 15 residues. V gave up 4 bases and J gave up 4 bases, with 14 bases separating them. The DNA of the CDR3 is TGCGCCAGCAGCCTTGAGGTTTCGGTCACCGGGGAGCTGTTTTTT. Translation gives CASSLEVSVTGELFF.

The chain has TRBV30 and TRBJ1-3, with D perhaps matching TRBD1 (6 bases). CDR3 length: 13 amino acids. Germline V gene data show CDR1 as GTSNPN and CDR2 as SVGIG (reference sequence). V was clipped by 4 bases and J by 3 bases, with 10 bases between them. The CDR3 region has the DNA TGTGCCTGGACCGTAGGGGGTGGAAACACCATATATTTT. Protein sequence: CAWTVGGGNTIYF.

The genes are TRBV9 and TRBJ1-6; D might be TRBD1 (5 bases). Trimming cost V 3 bases and J 10 bases, with 20 bases left between them. CDR3 size: 16 residues. The germline gives CDR1 SGDLS, CDR2 YYNGEE. The CDR3 bases are TGTGCCAGCAGCGGGCCCCAGGGTCGGGGTGGGTCACCCCTCCACTTT. Translating gives CASSGPQGRGGSPLHF. Combining the CDR3 with reference TRBV9 and TRBJ1-6 gives the whole variable domain DSGVTQTPKHLITATGQRVTLRCSPRSGDLSVYWYQQSLDQGLQFLIQYYNGEERAKGNILERFSAQQFPDLHSELNLSSLELGDSALYFCASSGPQGRGGSPLHFGNGTRLTVT.

The rearrangement links TRBV9 to TRBJ2-1; 9 nucleotides line up with TRBD2. There are 14 residues in the CDR3. V shed 6 bases and J 3 bases; nucleotides not matched to a gene: 4. The germline gives CDR1 SGDLS, CDR2 YYNGEE. The chain's CDR3 is CASKGAGGYNEQFF. For the CDR3, the DNA is TGTGCCAGCAAAGGAGCGGGGGGCTACAATGAGCAGTTCTTC.

The CDR3 nucleotides are TGTGCCAGCAGCTCTCCCGGGGCCAACTCCTACGAGCAGTACTTC. Translation gives CASSSPGANSYEQYF. J is TRBJ2-7 and V is TRBV3-1 (or the pseudogene TRBV3-2); D tentatively fits TRBD1 or TRBD2 (5 bases each). Germline CDR1 is LGHDT and CDR2 is YNNKEL (reference sequence). Trimming cost V 5 bases and J 0 bases, with 14 bases left between them. This CDR3 contains 15 residues.

The rearrangement uses TRBV27 and TRBJ1-2; no reliable D call. V lost 1 base and J 0 bases, leaving 18 bases between the germline ends. CDR3 size: 18 residues. Germline V gene sequence: CDR1 MNHEY, CDR2 SMNVEV (reference sequence). The CDR3 region has the DNA TGTGCCAGCAGTTTATTAGCTCTTAGGGATAGTTCTAACTATGGCTACACCTTC. Translated, it gives CASSLLALRDSSNYGYTF.

This clone was counted only a few times. The chain couples TRBV6-5 to TRBJ1-6; tentatively, D is TRBD1 (5 bases). V lost 0 bases and J 7 bases, leaving 10 bases between the germline ends. Germline loops: CDR1 MNHEY, CDR2 SVGAGI. The length of the CDR3 is 15 residues. The CDR3 loop reads CASSYSNSGNSPLHF. CDR3 in DNA: TGTGCCAGCAGTTACTCTAACTCAGGGAATTCACCCCTCCACTTT.

Concerning this clone itself: Its ends do not fully match the called genes, so a read error is possible. J is TRBJ2-5 and V is TRBV7-3; 7 bases are a match to TRBD2. The CDR3 runs 14 residues. Germline V gene lookup returns CDR1 SGHTA and CDR2 FQGTGA. Here the CDR3 reads CASSVTSASETQYF. The CDR3 nucleotides are TGTGCCAGCAGCGTAACTAGCGCTTCAGAGACCCAGTACTTC.

The V and J genes are TRBV7-9 and TRBJ2-1; D is uncertain. V dropped 2 bases and J dropped 5 bases, with 7 bases sitting between them. The CDR3 runs to 13 residues. Germline CDR1 is SEHNR and CDR2 is FQNEAQ (reference sequence). CDR3 DNA: TGTGCCAGCAGCTTACCGGGTCACAATGAGCAGTTCTTC. It is translated as CASSLPGHNEQFF.

The chain recombines TRBV6-5 with TRBJ2-1; D is unresolved. Germline loops: CDR1 MNHEY, CDR2 SVGAGI. The CDR3 contains 13 residues. Trimming left V 6 bases short and J 4 bases short, with 10 bases between. CDR3: CASRYVEYNEQFF. CDR3 DNA sequence: TGTGCCAGCAGGTATGTTGAGTACAATGAGCAGTTCTTC.

The chain links TRBV6-5 to TRBJ1-2; 9 positions match TRBD1. Looked up from germline, CDR1 is MNHEY and CDR2 is SVGAGI. The CDR3 is 14 residues long. Unmatched junction bases numbered 4, after V lost 5 bases and J lost 3 bases. This chain's CDR3 is CASSNRGLYYGYTF. For the CDR3, the DNA is TGTGCCAGCAGTAACAGGGGGCTTTACTATGGCTACACCTTC.

The chain uses TRBV18 and TRBJ1-1, with D perhaps matching TRBD1 (6 bases). Trimming took off 0 bases at V and 4 bases at J, with 15 bases between the two ends. This CDR3 region has 16 residues. Looked up from germline, CDR1 is KGHSH and CDR2 is LQKENI. The CDR3 nucleotides read TGTGCCAGCTCACCACCAAACAGGGAAGTGGGCACTGAAGCTTTCTTT. Amino acids: CASSPPNREVGTEAFF.

Written as DNA, the CDR3 is TGTGCCAGCAGCTTAGGACTACCAACGCAGTATTTT. It encodes CASSLGLPTQYF. The chain is built from TRBV7-2 and TRBJ2-3; perhaps TRBD2 as D (5 bases). The germline gives CDR1 SGHTA, CDR2 FQGNSA. The V and J ends lost 1 base and 9 bases respectively, with 8 bases between them. The CDR3 length is 12 residues. Full variable domain (rest looked up from reference TRBV7-2 and TRBJ2-3): GAGVSQSPSNKVTEKGKDVELRCDPISGHTALYWYRQSLGQGLEFLIYFQGNSAPDKSGLPSDRFSAERTGGSVSTLTIQRTQQEDSAVYLCASSLGLPTQYFGPGTRLTVL.

The chain uses TRBV24-1 and TRBJ2-2, with a possible D match to TRBD1 (5 bases). From germline, CDR1 is KGHDR and CDR2 SFDVKD. Trimming left V 3 bases short and J 4 bases short, with 11 bases between. The CDR3 spans 15 residues. The CDR3 here is CATSDGANLTGELFF. The CDR3 DNA reads as TGTGCCACCAGTGATGGGGCGAACCTCACCGGGGAGCTGTTTTTT.

This sequence joins TRBV6-1 and TRBJ1-6; the D is unclear. The V end lost 3 bases, the J end lost 5 bases, and 5 bases lay between the germline ends. The germline gives CDR1 MNHNS, CDR2 SASEGT. This CDR3 has 13 amino acids. For the CDR3, the DNA is TGTGCCAGCAGTGACACAGATAATTCACCCCTCCACTTT. As protein: CASSDTDNSPLHF.

V and J are TRBV14 and TRBJ2-7; D is perhaps TRBD2 (5 bases). Trimming stripped 3 bases from V and 1 base from J, with 16 bases between. Germline V lookup: CDR1 SGHDN, CDR2 FVKESK. The CDR3 runs 16 residues. In DNA, the CDR3 is TGTGCCAGCAGCCACCTGGTTCACAGCGGTTCCTACGAGCAGTACGTC. It codes for CASSHLVHSGSYEQYV.

The chain joins TRBV5-1 to TRBJ2-5; D is tentatively TRBD1 or TRBD2 (5 bases each). The V end was cut by 6 bases, the J end by 2 bases, with 14 bases between. CDR1 and CDR2 from the germline V gene are SGHRS and YFSETQ. The CDR3 spans 14 residues. The CDR3 loop reads CASTSEGTQETQYF. CDR3 nucleotide sequence: TGCGCCAGCACCTCCGAAGGGACGCAAGAGACCCAGTACTTC.

V is TRBV19 and J is TRBJ2-6; 8 nucleotides line up with TRBD1. CDR1 LNHDA and CDR2 SQIVND come from the germline V gene (reference sequence). The CDR3 is 18 residues long. V dropped 6 bases and J dropped 0; count of bases not matched to a gene: 10. The CDR3 DNA reads as TGTGCCAGTAGCGCGGGACAGGTCCGCAGCTCTGGGGCCAACGTCCTGACTTTC. Protein sequence: CASSAGQVRSSGANVLTF.

In its sample, this clone was seen a few times. The chain links TRBV2 to TRBJ1-1, with D possibly TRBD1 on 6 matching bases. The CDR3 length is 12 residues. Germline lookup yields CDR1 SNHLY and CDR2 FYNNEI. Trimming stripped 6 bases from V and 5 bases from J, with 10 bases between. This chain's CDR3 is CASRRTGTEAFF. The CDR3 nucleotides read TGTGCCAGCAGAAGAACAGGGACTGAAGCTTTCTTT.

This chain joins TRBV6-5 and TRBJ1-2; 8 nucleotides align to TRBD1. The CDR3 has 12 amino acids. V lost 8 bases, J lost 5 bases, and 4 bases stayed unmatched. Germline assignment: CDR1 MNHEY and CDR2 SVGAGI. The CDR3: CASGDRGYGYTF. In DNA, the CDR3 is TGTGCCAGCGGAGACAGGGGATATGGCTACACCTTC.

The chain has TRBV5-1 and TRBJ2-7, with D perhaps matching TRBD1 or TRBD2 (5 bases each). The V end was cut by 2 bases, the J end by 0 bases, with 21 bases between. CDR3 length equals 18 residues. Germline lookup yields CDR1 SGHRS and CDR2 YFSETQ. The chain's CDR3 is CASSFGPGRQRSSYEQYF. CDR3 DNA: TGCGCCAGCAGCTTTGGCCCGGGACGGCAAAGGAGCTCCTACGAGCAGTACTTC.

The chain employs TRBV5-8 and TRBJ1-2; 9 bases align to TRBD1. The ends lost 3 bases at V and 6 bases at J; junction bases unmatched: 3. This CDR3 has 13 amino acids. The germline CDR1 and CDR2 sequences are SGHTS and YDEGEE. CDR3 region: CASSYRDRDGYTF. The DNA for the CDR3 is TGTGCCAGCAGCTACCGGGACAGGGATGGCTACACCTTC.